This T cell receptor (beta chain) was documented in a study of T-cell reconstitution after alpha-beta-depleted transplantation in children. Library preparation (for TCRbeta) was performed with unique molecular identifiers. TCRdb recomputed calls from the PCR reads with MiXCR, one row per CDR3 protein. The table records about 610,000 distinct CDR3 sequences, 10% to 13% of them present only once. The CDR3 runs to 16 residues. V shed 5 bases and J 3 bases; nucleotides not matched to a gene: 10. Germline V CDR1 and CDR2: SGHAT, FQNNGV. This clonotype originated in a human donor who donated a stem cell graft to a child with acute myeloid leukemia. Sequencing used PBMCs from the stem cell graft donor, obtained from the stem cell graft. This chain uses TRBV11-2 with TRBJ2-7; 10 bases map to TRBD2. CDR3: CASSPRGAGGGYEQYF. CDR3 in DNA: TGTGCCAGCAGCCCTCGGGGAGCGGGAGGGGGCTACGAGCAGTACTTC.